Below, one T cell receptor beta chain is given with its context. This entry is derived from a study of blood T cell repertoires in COVID-19. Per the study methods: Researchers report that nucleated cell counts were estimated from reference gene primer amplification. The method was immunoSEQ multiplex PCR; TCRdb's version includes in-frame clones alone and lacks a portion of them. That table furnishes V, J and clone size, whereas the DNA furnished D and trimming. The table shows 90,000 to 110,000 clones, with 65% to 90% occurring only once. V lost 5 bases, J lost 10 bases, and 14 bases lay in between. The CDR3 is made up of 12 amino acids. Per germline, CDR1 GTSNPN and CDR2 SVGIG (reference sequence).

The V gene is TRBV30, the J gene TRBJ1-4; the D gene is possibly TRBD1 (5 bases). The source material was peripheral blood. The receptor was derived from a man aged 80 or over with acute or convalescent COVID-19. The CDR3 region is CAWGTGFGKLFF. The DNA of the CDR3 is TGTGCCTGGGGAACAGGTTTTGGAAAACTGTTTTTT. The variable domain in full, with the rest retrieved from reference TRBV30 and TRBJ1-4, is SQTIHQWPATLVQPVGSPLSLECTVEGTSNPNLYWYRQAAGRGLQLLFYSVGIGQISSEVPQNLSASRPQDRQFILSSKKLLLSDSGFYLCAWGTGFGKLFFGSGTQLSVL.